This T cell receptor (beta chain) was profiled in a study of PD-L1 blockade in urothelial cancer. Whole-study context: Samples came from 3 weeks, at the second dose, and 6 weeks into treatment. Study observations and caveats: Durable-benefit patients showed greater tumor-associated blood clone expansion at 3 weeks.

Time point given: pretreatment peripheral blood. It was locally advanced or metastatic urothelial carcinoma that patients had. This clone is a singleton in its sample. Its antigen is undetermined. CDR3 length: 15 residues. The V gene's germline CDR1 is SNHLY and CDR2 FYNNEI. Between the trimmed V and J ends, which lost 4 bases and 0 bases, there was a span of 10 bases. Sequencing was performed with immunoSEQ multiplex PCR; in TCRdb, only in-frame clones are kept and a portion is missing. The profile shows some 90,000 clones, roughly 90% of them singletons. The chain joins TRBV2 to TRBJ2-1, with D possibly TRBD2 on 6 matching bases. The sequencing used PBMCs, collected around atezolizumab (anti-PD-L1) treatment. This TCR was recovered from a woman aged 80 or over with urothelial cancer. This CDR3 is CASSGPGLSYNEQFF. The CDR3 nucleotides read TGTGCCAGCAGTGGTCCGGGACTCTCCTACAATGAGCAGTTCTTC.